This TCR beta chain appears in the sequencing data of a study of PD-1 blockade in classical Hodgkin lymphoma. The CDR3 is 14 residues long. Between the trimmed V and J ends, which lost 1 base and 2 bases, there was a span of 9 bases. Germline CDR1 is SGHAT and CDR2 is FQNNGV. This table comes from immunoSEQ multiplex PCR, and its TCRdb copy is limited to in-frame clones, with some not included. The sample gives roughly 31,000 clones, 85% of which show up once; 2.4% is in the top ten. Study findings and constraints: What drove the repertoire differences, possibly disease activity or prior therapy, has not been defined.

Following autologous stem cell transplantation, relapse occurred in every patient, and exposure to brentuximab vedotin varied. Investigators isolated CD4+ T cells from thawed PBMCs through magnetic negative selection. For this clone: Its antigen is undetermined.

The sample here was CD4+ T cells from blood, taken at baseline. The rearrangement uses TRBV11-2 and TRBJ2-7, with unresolved D. This clonotype originated in a human donor with classical Hodgkin lymphoma. The CDR3: CASSLVPNAYEQYF. The CDR3 DNA sequence: TGTGCCAGCAGCTTAGTCCCAAATGCCTACGAGCAGTACTTC.